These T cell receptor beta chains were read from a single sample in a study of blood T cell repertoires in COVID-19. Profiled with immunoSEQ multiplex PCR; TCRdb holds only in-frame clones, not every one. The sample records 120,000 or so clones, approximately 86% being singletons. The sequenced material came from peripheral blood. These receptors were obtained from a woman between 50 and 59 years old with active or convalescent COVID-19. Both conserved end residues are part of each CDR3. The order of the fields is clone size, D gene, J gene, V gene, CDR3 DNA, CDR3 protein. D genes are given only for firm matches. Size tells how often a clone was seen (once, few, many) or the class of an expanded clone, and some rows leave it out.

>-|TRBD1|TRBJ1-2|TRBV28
TGTGCCAGCACTTTCAGGGGGCATGGCTACACCTTC
CASTFRGHGYTF
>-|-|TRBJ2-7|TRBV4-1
TGCGCCAGCAGCCAAGCTCGCGGAACCTACGAGCAGTACTTC
CASSQARGTYEQYF
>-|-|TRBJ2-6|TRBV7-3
TGTGCCAGCAGCCCCGTCGCGGGTTTCCCCTCTGGGGCCAACGTCCTGACTTTC
CASSPVAGFPSGANVLTF
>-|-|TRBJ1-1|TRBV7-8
TGTGCCAGCAGCTTACCCAACAGGGTGGGCACTGAAGCTTTCTTT
CASSLPNRVGTEAFF
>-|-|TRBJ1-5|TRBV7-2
TGTGCCAGCAGCTTAGCCCCCGGCGGTAGCAATCAGCCCCAGCATTTT
CASSLAPGGSNQPQHF
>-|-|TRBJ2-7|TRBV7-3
TGTGCCAGCAGCTTAAGCGGGAACAGCGGCAGCGAGCAGTACTTC
CASSLSGNSGSEQYF
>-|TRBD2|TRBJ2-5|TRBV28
TGTGCCAGCAGTTGGGCTGGACTAGCGGGAGAAGAGACCCAGTACTTC
CASSWAGLAGEETQYF
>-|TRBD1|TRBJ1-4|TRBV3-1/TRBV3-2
TGTGCCAGCAGCCTCCGACAGGGTGGTGAAAAACTGTTTTTT
CASSLRQGGEKLFF
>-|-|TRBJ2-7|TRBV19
TGTGCCAGTAGTCCCCCTCCCTACGAGCAGTACTTC
CASSPPPYEQYF
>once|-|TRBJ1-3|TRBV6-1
TGTGCCAGCAGTGAAGTTGTCTACAGGGTTCTAAACACCATATATTTT
CASSEVVYRVLNTIYF
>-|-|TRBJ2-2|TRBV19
TGTGCCAGTAGTCGCACCGGGGAGCTGTTTTTT
CASSRTGELFF
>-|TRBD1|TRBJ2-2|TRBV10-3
TGTGCCATCAGTGAGAGTAGCAGGGGGTACACCGGGGAGCTGTTTTTT
CAISESSRGYTGELFF
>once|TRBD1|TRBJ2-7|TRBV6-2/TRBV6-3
TGTGCCAGCAGTTACCCTGTATTTAGGGGGCACGAGCAGTACTTC
CASSYPVFRGHEQYF
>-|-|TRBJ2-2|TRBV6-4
TGTGCCGGAGACTGCGGGGTGGTCACCGGGGAGCTGTTTTTT
CAGDCGVVTGELFF
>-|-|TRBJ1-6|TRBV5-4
TGTGCCAGCAGCTCCGGGACACCTAATAATTCACCCCTCCACTTT
CASSSGTPNNSPLHF
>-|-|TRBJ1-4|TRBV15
TGTGCCACCAGCAGAGATTTAGGAGCCCCTAATGAAAAACTGTTTTTT
CATSRDLGAPNEKLFF
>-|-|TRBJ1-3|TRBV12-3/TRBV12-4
TGTGCCAGCAGTTCCCTTGGAAACACCATATATTTT
CASSSLGNTIYF
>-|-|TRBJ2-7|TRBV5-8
TGTGCCAGCAGCTTGATCGACAGATCCTACGAGCAGTACTTC
CASSLIDRSYEQYF
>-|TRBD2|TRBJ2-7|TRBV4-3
TGCGCCAGCAGCCAAGTAGGAGCGGGAGGGCCGGGAGAGCAGTACTTC
CASSQVGAGGPGEQYF
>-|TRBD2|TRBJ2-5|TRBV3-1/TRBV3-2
TGTGCCAGCAGCCATCCCGGGACTAGCGGAGAGGAAGGGGAGACCCAGTACTTC
CASSHPGTSGEEGETQYF
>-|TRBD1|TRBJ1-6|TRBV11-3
TGTGCCAGCAGCCTCGACAGGGTATCCACCCTCCACTTT
CASSLDRVSTLHF
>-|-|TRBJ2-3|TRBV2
TGTGCCAGATCCACTCGGAGCGCTGATACGCAGTATTTT
CARSTRSADTQYF
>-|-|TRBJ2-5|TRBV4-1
TGCGCCAGCAGCCAAGATCTTGGGGGGAGAAAAGAGACCCAGTACTTC
CASSQDLGGRKETQYF
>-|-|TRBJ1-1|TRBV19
TGTGCCAGTAGTCCAGGAGCGGGGATGAACACTGAAGCTTTCTTT
CASSPGAGMNTEAFF
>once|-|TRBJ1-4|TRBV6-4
TGTGCCAGCTACGACGGAGGAGGATCTTATGGAAAACTGTTTTTT
CASYDGGGSYGKLFF
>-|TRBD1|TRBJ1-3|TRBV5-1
TGCGCCAGCAGCCGGGGACAGAGCTCTGGAAACACCATATATTTT
CASSRGQSSGNTIYF
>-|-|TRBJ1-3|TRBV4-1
TGCGCCAGCAGCCACCCCGGGAGGCGAAGCTCTGGAAACACCATATATTTT
CASSHPGRRSSGNTIYF
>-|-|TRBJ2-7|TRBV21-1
TGTGCCAGCAGCAGGTCTCTGTCGTGGACAGGGTCGCACGAGCAGTACTTC
CASSRSLSWTGSHEQYF
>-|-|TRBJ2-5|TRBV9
TGTGCCAGCAGCGTGTCGCAGCAAGAGACCCAGTACTTC
CASSVSQQETQYF
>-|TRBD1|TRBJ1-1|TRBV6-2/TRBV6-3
TGTGCCAGCAGTTACCCTAGAGGCCACAGGGGGCAAGCTTTCTTT
CASSYPRGHRGQAFF
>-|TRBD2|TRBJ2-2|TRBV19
TGTGCCAGTAGTCCCCGACTAGCGGGAGTGGTCGGGGAGCTGTTTTTT
CASSPRLAGVVGELFF
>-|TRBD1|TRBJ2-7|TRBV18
TGTGCCAGCTCACCATTTTCCGGGACAGGCGACGAGCAGTACTTC
CASSPFSGTGDEQYF
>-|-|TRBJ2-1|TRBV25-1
TGTGCCAGCATATCAGGGTCCTACAATGAGCAGTTCTTC
CASISGSYNEQFF
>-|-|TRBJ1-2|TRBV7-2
TGTGCCAGCAGCTTAGGGCAGAATTATGGCTACACCTTC
CASSLGQNYGYTF
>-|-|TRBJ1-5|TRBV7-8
TGTGCCAGCAGCTTAGGATCGGGGGGTTTGTTAGGTCAGCCCCAGCATTTT
CASSLGSGGLLGQPQHF
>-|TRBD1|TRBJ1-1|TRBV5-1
TGCGCCAGCAGATCAGGGGGCGTGAACACTGAAGCTTTCTTT
CASRSGGVNTEAFF
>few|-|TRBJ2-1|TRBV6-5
TGTGCCAGCAGTTACTCGAGCGCTAGCCATGAGCAGTTCTTC
CASSYSSASHEQFF
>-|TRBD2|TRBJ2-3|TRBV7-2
TGTGCCAGCAGGCCCGGGACTAGCGGGATAGGGACGCAGTATTTT
CASRPGTSGIGTQYF
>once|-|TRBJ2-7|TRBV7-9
TGTGCCAGCAGCTCCGCTACCTACGAGCAGTACTTC
CASSSATYEQYF
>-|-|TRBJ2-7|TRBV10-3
TGTGCCATCAGTGAGTCGGTAGCGCAGAGCTACGAGCAGTACTTC
CAISESVAQSYEQYF